This T cell receptor beta chain was observed in a study of stem cell transplantation in POMP-related autoinflammatory disease. Across the whole study: The study hypothesized thymoproteasome defects skew the TRB repertoire via impaired CD8+ selection.

The CDR3 is 16 amino acids. Germline CDR1 reads ENHRY; CDR2 reads SYGVKD. V shed 4 bases, J shed 0 bases, and the junction held 4 bases outside the gene matches. Using immunoSEQ multiplex PCR, the repertoire was profiled, and TCRdb retains in-frame clones only, with some absent. The data contain roughly 70,000 clones, approximately 90% of them seen just once; the ten biggest clones take up about 0.7%. This clone appeared once. What it binds is unknown. PRAID featured immunodeficiency plus autoinflammation. General study findings and limits: Across all analyzed T-cell subsets, patients with PRAID tended toward reduced diversity and increased clonality. Unique TRB V-J gene pairings were limited in number in patients with PRAID.

The sample here was CD4+ T cells from PBMCs, taken after stem cell transplantation. This TCR was sampled from a human patient with POMP-related autoinflammation and immune dysregulation (PRAID). Certain T cells may be donor cells from the graft. The chain links TRBV10-3 to TRBJ1-3; 9 nucleotides match TRBD1. This CDR3 is CAISGPTGGSGNTIYF. The DNA for the CDR3 is TGTGCCATCAGTGGTCCGACAGGGGGCTCTGGAAACACCATATATTTT.